This T cell receptor (beta chain) was profiled in a study of radiotherapy plus CTLA-4 blockade in lung cancer. Lung cancer patients with chemo-refractory metastatic non-small-cell disease were given focal radiation plus CTLA-4 blockade with ipilimumab. Germline V gene lookup returns CDR1 SGHAT and CDR2 FQNNGV. The CDR3 totals 17 residues. The J segment lost 2 bases and the V segment lost 1 base, leaving 10 bases of the junction unmatched. A word on this clone: Its antigen is undetermined.

Findings and limits, study-wide: Tumor-origin TCR clones grew in blood after radiotherapy plus ipilimumab. Response, reportedly, was best predicted by interferon-beta along with early blood T cell clone dynamics.

Profiled with immunoSEQ multiplex PCR; TCRdb holds only in-frame clones, not every one. There are 45,000 or so clones in the sample; around 73% occur only once, and around 3.4% lies in the top ten. This TCR derives from a human donor with non-small cell lung cancer who had a complete response to radiotherapy plus ipilimumab. Sequencing used peripheral blood, obtained from a patient treated with radiotherapy plus ipilimumab. The gene calls are TRBV11-2 and TRBJ2-7; TRBD2 aligns across 8 bases. The CDR3 spells CASSLVSGTRATYEQYF. The CDR3 DNA follows: TGTGCCAGCAGCTTAGTGTCAGGGACTAGAGCCACCTACGAGCAGTACTTC.